This T cell receptor (beta chain) is from a study of CD8+ T cells in alopecia areata. At the level of the study: Twice daily, treated patients received 5 to 10 mg of oral tofacitinib. Affected scalp percentage set treated patients' severity scores.

Extraction and reverse transcription of RNA yielded cDNA as the sequencing template. Generated by immunoSEQ multiplex PCR, the TCRdb table keeps only in-frame clones and is missing some. The top ten clones hold about 2.6% of a sample with about 210,000 clones, roughly 44% of them seen once. V lost 5 bases, J lost 0 bases, and 14 bases lay in between. This CDR3 is 15 amino acids long. Germline V gene lookup returns CDR1 SNHLY and CDR2 FYNNEI. Treatment of the sample: oral pan-JAK inhibitor, 5-10 mg twice daily. The receptor was derived from a human donor with alopecia areata. Sequences were derived from CD4+ T cells sorted from blood, sampled between weeks 36 and 40, from a patient treated with tofacitinib. The gene calls are TRBV2 and TRBJ2-7; D is unresolved. The CDR3 DNA reads as TGTGCCAGCAGTTTGAGTTGGGTCGCCTCCTACGAGCAGTACTTC. It specifies CASSLSWVASYEQYF. Looking up the rest from reference TRBV2 and TRBJ2-7 gives the full variable domain: EPEVTQTPSHQVTQMGQEVILRCVPISNHLYFYWYRQILGQKVEFLVSFYNNEISEKSEIFDDQFSVERPDGSNFTLKIRSTKLEDSAMYFCASSLSWVASYEQYFGPGTRLTVT.